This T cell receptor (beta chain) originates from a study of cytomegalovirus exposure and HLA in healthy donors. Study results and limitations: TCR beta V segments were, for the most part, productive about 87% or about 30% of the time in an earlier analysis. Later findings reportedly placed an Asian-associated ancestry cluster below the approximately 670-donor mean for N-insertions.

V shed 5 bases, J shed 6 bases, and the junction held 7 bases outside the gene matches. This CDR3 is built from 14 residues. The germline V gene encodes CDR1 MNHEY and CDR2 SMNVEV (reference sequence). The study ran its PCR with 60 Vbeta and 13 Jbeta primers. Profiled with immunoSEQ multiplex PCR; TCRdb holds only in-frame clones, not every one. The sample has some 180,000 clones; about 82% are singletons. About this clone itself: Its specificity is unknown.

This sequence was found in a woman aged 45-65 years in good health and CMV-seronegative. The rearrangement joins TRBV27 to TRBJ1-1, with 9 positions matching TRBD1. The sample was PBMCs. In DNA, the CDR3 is TGTGCCAGCAGTAGTACAGGGGGCATCGCTGAAGCTTTCTTT. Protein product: CASSSTGGIAEAFF.